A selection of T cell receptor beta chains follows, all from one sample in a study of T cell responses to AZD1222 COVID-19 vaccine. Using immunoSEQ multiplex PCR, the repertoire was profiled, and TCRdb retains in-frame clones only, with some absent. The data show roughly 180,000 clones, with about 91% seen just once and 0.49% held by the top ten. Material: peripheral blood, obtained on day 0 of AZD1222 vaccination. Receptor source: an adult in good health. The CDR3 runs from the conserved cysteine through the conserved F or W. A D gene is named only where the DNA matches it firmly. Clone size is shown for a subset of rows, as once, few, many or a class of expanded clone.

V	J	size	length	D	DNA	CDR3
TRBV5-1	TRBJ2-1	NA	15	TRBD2	TGCGCCAGCAGCTTTACCGGGACTAGCAGGAATGAGCAGTTCTTC	CASSFTGTSRNEQFF
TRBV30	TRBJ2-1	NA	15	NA	TGTGCCTGGAGTGACCCCTCGGGGAGAGTCAATGAGCAGTTCTTC	CAWSDPSGRVNEQFF
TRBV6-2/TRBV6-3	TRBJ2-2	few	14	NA	TGTGCCAGCAGTTACGGCGGGGACACCGGGGAGCTGTTTTTT	CASSYGGDTGELFF
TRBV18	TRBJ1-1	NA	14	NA	TGTGCCAGCTCACCTCAGGGAATGGACACTGAAGCTTTCTTT	CASSPQGMDTEAFF
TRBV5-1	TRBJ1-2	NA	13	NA	TGCGCCAGCACCCCTTACCAAGGCTATGGCTACACCTTC	CASTPYQGYGYTF
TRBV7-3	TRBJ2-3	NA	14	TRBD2	TGTGCCAGCAGCTCCCCAGGGAGGGAAGTTAGGCAGTATTTT	CASSSPGREVRQYF
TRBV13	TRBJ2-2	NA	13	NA	TGTGCCAGCAGCTTACGGGGTATCGGGGAGCTGTTTTTT	CASSLRGIGELFF
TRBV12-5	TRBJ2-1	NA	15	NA	TGTGCTAGTGGTTCCTTTGACGGGAGATACAATGAGCAGTTCTTC	CASGSFDGRYNEQFF
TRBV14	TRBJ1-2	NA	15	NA	TGTGCCAGCAGCCAACCGGGACGGACGGCCTATGGCTACACCTTC	CASSQPGRTAYGYTF
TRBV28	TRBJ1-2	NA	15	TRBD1	TGTGCCAGCAGCTTGGACAGGTCCATGGACTATGGCTACACCTTC	CASSLDRSMDYGYTF
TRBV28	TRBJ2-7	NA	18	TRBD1	TGTGCCAGCAGTTTAACCGGGACAGGGGCCTTGCCTTCCTACGAGCAGTACTTC	CASSLTGTGALPSYEQYF
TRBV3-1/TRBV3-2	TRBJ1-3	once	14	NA	TGTGCCAGCAGCCAGGGTTTTTCTGGAAACACCATATATTTT	CASSQGFSGNTIYF
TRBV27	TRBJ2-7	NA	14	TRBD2	TGTGCCAGCAGTTTAGGCGGGGGGGCCTACGAGCAGTACTTC	CASSLGGGAYEQYF
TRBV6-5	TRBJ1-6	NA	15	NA	TGTGCCAGCAGTTATTACGGAGACTATAATTCACCCCTCCACTTT	CASSYYGDYNSPLHF
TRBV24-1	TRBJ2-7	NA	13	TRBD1	TGTGCCACCAGTGGGGACAGGGGAACCGAGCAGTACTTC	CATSGDRGTEQYF
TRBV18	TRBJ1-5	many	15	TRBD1	TGTGCCAGCTCACCCGGACAGGGAAGCAATCAGCCCCAGCATTTT	CASSPGQGSNQPQHF
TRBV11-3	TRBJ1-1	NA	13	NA	TGTGCCAGCAGCTCAACAGGGCTCACTGAAGCTTTCTTT	CASSSTGLTEAFF
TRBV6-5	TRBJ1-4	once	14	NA	TGTGCCAGCAGTCGACGAGCACAGGGTGGGTGGCTGTTTTTT	CASSRRAQGGWLFF
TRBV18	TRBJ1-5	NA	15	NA	TGTGCCAGCTCACCGACGGATTATAGCAATCAGCCCCAGCATTTT	CASSPTDYSNQPQHF
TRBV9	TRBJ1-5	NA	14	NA	TGTGCCAGCAGCGTAGGCCAGGGAGTTCAGCCCCAGCATTTT	CASSVGQGVQPQHF
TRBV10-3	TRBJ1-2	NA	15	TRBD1	TGTGCCATCACCCTGGACCCAGGGGGGAACTATGGCTACACCTTC	CAITLDPGGNYGYTF
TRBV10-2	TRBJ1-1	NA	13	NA	TGCGCCAGCAGTGATGGGAGTAACACTGAAGCTTTCTTT	CASSDGSNTEAFF
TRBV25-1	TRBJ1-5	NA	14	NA	TGTGCCAGCAGTGAAGGCGACAGTTATCAGCCCCAGCATTTT	CASSEGDSYQPQHF
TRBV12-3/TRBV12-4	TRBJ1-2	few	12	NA	TGTGCCAGCAGTCTTTATAACTATGGCTACACCTTC	CASSLYNYGYTF
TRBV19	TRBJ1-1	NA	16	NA	TGTGCCAGTAGTAAAGCCCGACAGGCTCTGAACACTGAAGCTTTCTTT	CASSKARQALNTEAFF
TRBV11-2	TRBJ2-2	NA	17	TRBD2	TGTGCCAGCATCTCTATCAGACGGGAGGGCCGGACCGGGGAGCTGTTTTTT	CASISIRREGRTGELFF